One and the same sample provided the 24 T cell receptor beta chains below, sequenced in a study of cytomegalovirus exposure and HLA in healthy donors. The PCR employed 60 Vbeta primers together with 13 Jbeta primers. TCRdb's table, derived via immunoSEQ multiplex PCR, lists solely in-frame clones and lacks some. There are under 200,000 clones in the sample; 65% to 85% occur only once, and under 1.5% lies in the top ten. The specimen was PBMCs. All receptors derive from a man aged 60-69 years in good health and CMV-seronegative.

This chain links TRBV11-2 with TRBJ2-3, with D perhaps matching TRBD1 (6 bases). Germline V gene sequence: CDR1 SGHAT, CDR2 FQNNGV. V lost 0 bases and J lost 3, with 19 bases in between. The CDR3 is 18 residues long. The CDR3 DNA sequence: TGTGCCAGCAGCTTAGAGGGATTGGGGGCGCGAGTAACAGATACGCAGTATTTT. Protein sequence: CASSLEGLGARVTDTQYF.

The V call is TRBV6-1, the J call TRBJ1-1, with TRBD1 identical over 7 bases. Germline assignment: CDR1 MNHNS and CDR2 SASEGT. The CDR3 has 16 residues. V lost 4 bases and J lost 3; bases outside the gene matches: 11. CDR3 DNA sequence: TGTGCCAGCAGTGTAACCCCTTTAGGGGGCCACACTGAAGCTTTCTTT. Protein sequence: CASSVTPLGGHTEAFF.

The rearrangement links TRBV19 to TRBJ2-5; a weak D match, TRBD1 (6 bases). Trimming left V 3 bases short and J 5 bases short, with 16 bases between. CDR1 is LNHDA, CDR2 SQIVND, per germline (reference sequence). The CDR3 loop spans 15 amino acids. DNA for the CDR3: TGTGCCAGTAGTATGGGGGCCCAGCCGGGGGAGACCCAGTACTTC. It translates to CASSMGAQPGETQYF.

The genes are TRBV5-1 and TRBJ2-2; 12 bases agree with TRBD2. J lost 7 bases, V lost 4 bases, and 5 bases had no gene match. The CDR3 is 15 residues long. Germline assignment: CDR1 SGHRS and CDR2 YFSETQ. CDR3 sequence: CASSRTSGEVGELFF. The CDR3 DNA follows: TGCGCCAGCAGCCGGACTAGCGGGGAGGTCGGGGAGCTGTTTTTT.

Regarding this clone: Germline is not matched at one junction end, which may reflect a read error. The rearrangement uses TRBV7-9 and TRBJ1-5, with no clear D. There are 12 residues in the CDR3. CDR1 is SEHNR and CDR2 is FQNEAQ in the germline V gene (reference sequence). CDR3 DNA: TGTTCCAGCAGTCGTAGCAATCAGCCCCAGCATTTT. Encoded protein: CSSSRSNQPQHF.

This chain joins TRBV27 and TRBJ2-3; 12 bases agree with TRBD2. Germline CDR1 MNHEY, CDR2 SMNVEV (reference sequence). The CDR3 is 16 residues long. Trimming removed 4 bases from V and 2 bases from J; junction bases left unmatched: 4. For the CDR3, the DNA is TGTGCCAGCAGTTCACTAGCGGGGGGCCCCACAGATACGCAGTATTTT. Its protein is CASSSLAGGPTDTQYF.

This chain connects TRBV10-1 to TRBJ2-5; D remains ambiguous. Trimming took 0 bases from V and 1 from J, leaving 3 bases between them. Germline loops: CDR1 WNHNN, CDR2 SYGVQD (reference sequence). This CDR3 region has 13 residues. The DNA for the CDR3 is TGCGCCAGCAGTGAGTCGGCCCAAGAGACCCAGTACTTC. Its protein is CASSESAQETQYF.

The chain combines TRBV7-2 with TRBJ2-7; D is perhaps TRBD1 (6 bases). Germline CDR1 SGHTA, CDR2 FQGNSA. This CDR3 comprises 14 residues. V lost 5 bases and J lost 6, with 17 bases in between. The CDR3 sequence is CASSIPPGHREQYF. CDR3 coding DNA: TGTGCCAGCAGCATCCCCCCGGGACATCGCGAGCAGTACTTC.

The rearrangement uses TRBV4-1 and TRBJ2-2; TRBD2 matches 13 bases. The V gene end was trimmed by 4 bases and the J gene end by 2 bases; junction bases not matched to a gene: 7. This CDR3 spans 18 amino acids. The V gene's germline CDR1 is MGHRA and CDR2 YSYEKL. In DNA, the CDR3 is TGCGCCAGCAGCCCACGGACTAGCGGGGGACTCAACACCGGGGAGCTGTTTTTT. Protein product: CASSPRTSGGLNTGELFF.

V gene TRBV5-1 combines with J gene TRBJ2-7, with 12 nucleotides matching TRBD1. The CDR3 spans 17 residues. Losses at the gene ends were 4 bases for V and 1 base for J; bases not matched to a gene: 9. CDR1 is SGHRS and CDR2 is YFSETQ in the germline V gene. DNA of the CDR3: TGCGCCAGCAGCCCTACTCCGGGACAGGGGGCATCCTACGAGCAGTACTTC. Translated: CASSPTPGQGASYEQYF.

The rearrangement joins TRBV18 to TRBJ2-3; D perhaps matches TRBD2 (6 bases). Between the trimmed V and J ends, which lost 5 bases and 4 bases, there was a span of 13 bases. This CDR3 is 14 amino acids long. Germline CDR1 KGHSH, CDR2 LQKENI. The chain's CDR3 is CASSREVNSDTQYF. DNA of the CDR3: TGTGCCAGCTCAAGGGAGGTGAATTCAGATACGCAGTATTTT. Filled out from reference TRBV18 and TRBJ2-3, the complete variable domain reads NAGVMQNPRHLVRRRGQEARLRCSPMKGHSHVYWYRQLPEEGLKFMVYLQKENIIDESGMPKERFSAEFPKEGPSILRIQQVVRGDSAAYFCASSREVNSDTQYFGPGTRLTVL.

This chain links TRBV15 with TRBJ1-6, with TRBD1 as a possible D gene (6 bases). Trimming cost V 0 bases and J 7 bases, with 13 bases left between them. The CDR3 has 16 amino acids. Germline V gene sequence: CDR1 LNHNV, CDR2 YYDKDF (reference sequence). In nucleotides, the CDR3 is TGTGCCACCAGCAGAGATGGGAGGGGGGAAAATTCACCCCTCCACTTT. This sequence encodes CATSRDGRGENSPLHF.

The V gene is TRBV7-2, the J gene TRBJ2-5; D is unclear. The J call is uncertain, as TRBJ2-7 better fits the DNA end. The CDR3 totals 15 residues. Germline-derived CDR1 and CDR2 are SGHTA and FQGNSA. The chain's CDR3 is CASSLSRQAVYEQYF. In nucleotides, the CDR3 is TGTGCCAGCAGCTTATCACGGCAGGCCGTCTACGAGCAGTACTTC.

The table lists this clone with a count of one. The J gene is TRBJ2-1, the V gene TRBV11-2; TRBD2 agrees at 8 bases. Germline V gene lookup returns CDR1 SGHAT and CDR2 FQNNGV. After removal of 5 bases from V and 6 bases from J, the junction contained 12 bases not matched to a gene. This CDR3 spans 16 amino acids. The CDR3 bases are TGTGCCAGCAGCGTGGGCTGGCGGGGGGCCGGCAATGAGCAGTTCTTC. This encodes CASSVGWRGAGNEQFF.

This chain uses TRBV11-2 with TRBJ1-5, with TRBD1 matching 7 bases. Germline CDR1 SGHAT, CDR2 FQNNGV. With V trimmed by 5 bases and J by 12 bases, 7 bases remained unmatched. The CDR3 runs to 12 residues. The CDR3 region has the DNA TGTGCCAGCAGCGTGAACAGGGGTAACCAGCATTTT. Its translation is CASSVNRGNQHF.

The DNA for the CDR3 is TGCGCCAGCAGCCAAGATATCCGTGAGACCCAGTACTTC. This sequence encodes CASSQDIRETQYF. The J gene is TRBJ2-5, the V gene TRBV4-3; D remains ambiguous. Per the germline V gene, CDR1 is LGHNA and CDR2 is YSLEER. The CDR3 sequence is 13 residues long. Trimming removed 0 bases from V and 5 bases from J, with 7 bases in between.

As DNA, the CDR3 is TGCAGCGTTGCTCGGGGGAACACTGAAGCTTTCTTT. Translating gives CSVARGNTEAFF. The chain recombines TRBV29-1 with TRBJ1-1; D gene unclear. CDR1 and CDR2 (germline): SQVTM, ANQGSEA. Between the trimmed V and J ends, which lost 4 bases and 1 base, there was a span of 7 bases. CDR3 size: 12 residues.

The chain recombines TRBV5-4 with TRBJ2-7, with 9 bases that match TRBD1. Unmatched junction bases numbered 9, after V lost 4 bases and J lost 4 bases. The CDR3 loop spans 15 amino acids. The germline gives CDR1 SGHNT, CDR2 YYREEE (reference sequence). Here the CDR3 DNA reads TGTGCCAGCAGCGGAGGGGACAGGGCCGAATACGAGCAGTACTTC. This encodes CASSGGDRAEYEQYF.

V and J are TRBV9 and TRBJ1-4; TRBD1 matches at 8 bases. From germline, CDR1 is SGDLS and CDR2 YYNGEE. After removal of 3 bases from V and 0 bases from J, the junction contained 4 bases not matched to a gene. CDR3 length: 16 residues. The CDR3 sequence: CASSGRTGPTNEKLFF. In DNA form, the CDR3 reads TGTGCCAGCAGCGGGAGGACAGGGCCAACTAATGAAAAACTGTTTTTT.

The J gene is TRBJ1-5, the V gene TRBV27; maybe TRBD1 (6 bases). Germline CDR1 is MNHEY and CDR2 is SMNVEV (reference sequence). The V end lost 4 bases, the J end lost 5 bases, and 12 bases lay between the germline ends. This CDR3 contains 14 residues. CDR3 in amino acids: CASSYRGADQPQHF. For the CDR3, the DNA is TGTGCCAGCAGTTACCGGGGGGCGGATCAGCCCCAGCATTTT.

The J gene is TRBJ2-7, the V gene TRBV6-1, with D possibly matching TRBD1 (6 bases). V lost 5 bases and J lost 1, with 9 bases in between. The CDR3 has 13 amino acids. Germline-derived CDR1 and CDR2 are MNHNS and SASEGT. CDR3 region: CASSSGTSYEQYF. The CDR3 DNA reads TGTGCCAGCAGTTCAGGGACATCCTACGAGCAGTACTTC.

The chain uses TRBV27 and TRBJ2-7; D perhaps matches TRBD1 (6 bases). Trimming took off 4 bases at V and 0 bases at J, with 16 bases between the two ends. This CDR3 contains 16 residues. Per germline, CDR1 MNHEY and CDR2 SMNVEV (reference sequence). The CDR3 region has the DNA TGTGCCAGCAGTTCGTCAACAGGGTTTAACTCCTACGAGCAGTACTTC. It yields the protein CASSSSTGFNSYEQYF.

The chain couples TRBV7-2 to TRBJ2-5; TRBD2 agrees at 11 bases. Gene TRBJ2-7 matches the end of the DNA better, so the J call may be wrong. This CDR3 spans 16 amino acids. Germline-derived CDR1 and CDR2 are SGHTA and FQGNSA. The DNA for the CDR3 is TGTGCCAGCAGCACCAGCGGGCTAGCGGGGGGATACGAGCAGTACTTC. This encodes CASSTSGLAGGYEQYF.

The J gene is TRBJ1-4, the V gene TRBV28; D might be TRBD1 (5 bases). V lost 6 bases and J 4 bases, leaving 12 bases between the germline ends. The germline V gene encodes CDR1 MDHEN and CDR2 SYDVKM. The CDR3 is made up of 14 amino acids. CDR3 coding DNA: TGTGCCAGCAGCTACGACAGCTTTAATGAAAAACTGTTTTTT. This sequence encodes CASSYDSFNEKLFF.